The clone carrying this T cell receptor beta chain was seen a handful of times. This sample was included in a study of blood T cells in healthy people across ages. Alongside a J-beta primer mix, a sample-barcoded 5' primer served in a second PCR lasting 7 to 11 cycles. TCRdb itself ran the 5' RACE reads through MiXCR, one entry per CDR3 protein. The sample shows some 1 million distinct CDR3 sequences, 45% of them seen only once. There are 13 residues in the CDR3. Per germline, CDR1 DFQATT and CDR2 SNEGSKA (reference sequence). The V end was cut by 5 bases, the J end by 1 base, with 12 bases between. What was sequenced was blood. This chain connects TRBV20-1 to TRBJ2-7, with a tentative D call TRBD1 (5 bases). This receptor was identified in a woman in her sixties in good health. CDR3 coding DNA: TGCAGTGCTTTACAGGCCCGGTCCTACGAGCAGTACTTC. Translation gives CSALQARSYEQYF.